This TCR beta chain stems from a study of blood T cell repertoires in COVID-19. This clone was observed a handful of times. V lost 2 bases to trimming and J lost 3 bases; unmatched junction nucleotides: 8. From germline, CDR1 is ENHRY and CDR2 SYGVKD. CDR3 length equals 16 residues. The data were produced by immunoSEQ multiplex PCR, yet TCRdb's version contains in-frame clones alone and is incomplete. There are 380,000 or so clones in the sample; more than 75% occur only once, and about 0.89% lies in the top ten. The chain links TRBV10-3 to TRBJ1-1; the match to TRBD1 covers 8 bases. The sequenced sample was PBMCs or T cells enriched from blood (not recorded which). This TCR derives from a woman in her twenties or thirties with acute COVID-19. The CDR3: CAISEPPQGAYTEAFF. CDR3 DNA: TGTGCCATCAGTGAGCCGCCGCAGGGGGCCTACACTGAAGCTTTCTTT.